This paragraph reports one T cell receptor (beta chain). These data belong to a study of Graves' ophthalmopathy and Graves' hyperthyroidism. Germline assignment: CDR1 LNHDA and CDR2 SQIVND (reference sequence). There are 11 residues in the CDR3. V gave up 7 bases and J gave up 10 bases, with 11 bases separating them. Researchers took RNA transcripts and amplified TCR beta CDR3 regions from them. HTBI primers were used in a first-round RT-PCR, which preceded a second-round multiplex PCR. TCRdb re-called the multiplex PCR reads with MiXCR, one entry per CDR3 protein. The table shows almost 400,000 distinct CDR3 sequences, with approximately 20% occurring only once.

V gene TRBV19 combines with J gene TRBJ2-4; D call uncertain. Sequencing was done on a sample of peripheral blood. The TCR sequence derives from a woman under 30 with Graves' ophthalmopathy. CDR3 region: CASKYGIIQYF. The DNA for the CDR3 is TGTGCCAGTAAATACGGAATAATTCAGTACTTC.